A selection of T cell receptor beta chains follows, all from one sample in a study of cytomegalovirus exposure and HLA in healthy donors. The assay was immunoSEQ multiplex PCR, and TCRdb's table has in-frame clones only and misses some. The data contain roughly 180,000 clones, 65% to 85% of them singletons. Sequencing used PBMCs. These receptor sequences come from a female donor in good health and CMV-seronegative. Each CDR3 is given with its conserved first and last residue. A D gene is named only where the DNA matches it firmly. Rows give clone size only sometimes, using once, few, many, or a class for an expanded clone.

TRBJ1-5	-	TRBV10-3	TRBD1	TGTGCCATCAGTGAGGCAGACAGGGGGCATCAGCCCCAGCATTTT	CAISEADRGHQPQHF
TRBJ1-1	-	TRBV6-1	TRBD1	TGTGCCAGCAGGGTCAGGGGGGCGATTAACACTGAAGCTTTCTTT	CASRVRGAINTEAFF
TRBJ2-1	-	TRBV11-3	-	TGTGCCAGCAGCTTAGTCCGGGACTCTCTGATCAATGAGCAGTTCTTC	CASSLVRDSLINEQFF
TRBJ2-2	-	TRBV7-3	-	TGTGCCAGCAGCTTACGGGGGATCACCGGGGAGCTGTTTTTT	CASSLRGITGELFF
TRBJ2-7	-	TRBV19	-	TGTGCCAGTAGTTTAGGGCGCGGGCTTTCCTACGAGCAGTACTTC	CASSLGRGLSYEQYF
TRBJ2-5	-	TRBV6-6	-	TGTGCCAGCATCCAAGAAGGGAGGCAAGAGACCCAGTACTTC	CASIQEGRQETQYF
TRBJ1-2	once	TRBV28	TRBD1	TGTGCCAGCAGTCTCGACGGCATGGGGGTAGGGGGCAATGGCTACACCTTC	CASSLDGMGVGGNGYTF
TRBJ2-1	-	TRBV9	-	TGTGCCAGCAGCGTAGTAGGCGGAAGCAATGAGCAGTTCTTC	CASSVVGGSNEQFF
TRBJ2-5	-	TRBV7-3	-	TGTGCCAGCAGCTTAAGGAGAGAGACCCAGTACTTC	CASSLRRETQYF
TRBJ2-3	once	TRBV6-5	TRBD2	TGTGCCAGCAGTCTGAGACTAGCGGGAGTTTTGGGGCAGTATTTT	CASSLRLAGVLGQYF
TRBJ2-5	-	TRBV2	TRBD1	TGTGCCAGCAGACAGGACAGGCACCAAGAGACCCAGTACTTC	CASRQDRHQETQYF
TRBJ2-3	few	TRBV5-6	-	TGTGCCAGCAATCCGGGACTCTTCACAGATACGCAGTATTTT	CASNPGLFTDTQYF
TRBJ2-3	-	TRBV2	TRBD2	TGTGCCAGCAGGACCCCGGGACTAGCGGGAGTAGATACGCAGTATTTT	CASRTPGLAGVDTQYF
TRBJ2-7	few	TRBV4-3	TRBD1	TGCGCCAGCAGCCGAGACAGGGGCTACGAGCAGTACTTC	CASSRDRGYEQYF
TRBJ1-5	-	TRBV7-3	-	TGTGCCAGCAGGCTGGGCCCCAATCAGCCCCAGCATTTT	CASRLGPNQPQHF
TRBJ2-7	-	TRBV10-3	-	TGTGCCATCAGTGAGTCTCAGGGGAACTCCTACGAGCAGTACTTC	CAISESQGNSYEQYF
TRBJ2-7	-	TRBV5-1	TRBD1	TGCGCCAGCAGCTTGGGACAGGGCACGGGCCGCGAGCAGTACTTC	CASSLGQGTGREQYF
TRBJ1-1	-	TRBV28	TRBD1	TGTGCCAGCAGTTTTGGGGACAGGATGAACACTGAAGCTTTCTTT	CASSFGDRMNTEAFF
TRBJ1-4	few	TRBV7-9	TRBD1	TGTGCCAGCAGCCAAGCCGGGACAGGGAATGAAAAACTGTTTTTT	CASSQAGTGNEKLFF
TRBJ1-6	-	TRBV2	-	TGTGCCAGCAGTGAAATGACAGGAAAGAATTCACCCCTCCACTTT	CASSEMTGKNSPLHF
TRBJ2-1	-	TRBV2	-	TGTGCCAGCATTCCGACAACCCTCTCCTACAATGAGCAGTTCTTC	CASIPTTLSYNEQFF
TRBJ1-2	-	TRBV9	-	TGTGCCAGCAGCGTAGATCTGGACAGAGCCTCTGGCTACACCTTC	CASSVDLDRASGYTF
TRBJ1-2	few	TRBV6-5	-	TGTGCCAGCAGTTACTCGAACGGGGGAGGCGGCTACACCTTC	CASSYSNGGGGYTF
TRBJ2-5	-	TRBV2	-	TGTGCCAGCAGTGCTCCGGAGGACCAGAGAGAGACCCAGTACTTC	CASSAPEDQRETQYF
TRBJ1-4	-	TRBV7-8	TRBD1	TGTGCCAGCCGCAAACAGGGGAGGAATGAAAAACTGTTTTTT	CASRKQGRNEKLFF
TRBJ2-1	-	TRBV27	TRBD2	TGTGCCAGCAGTTTAAACGGGAGGGGGTCCTACAATGAGCAGTTCTTC	CASSLNGRGSYNEQFF
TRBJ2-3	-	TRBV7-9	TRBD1	TGTGCCAGCAGCTTAGGAGCGGACAGGGTAACAGATACGCAGTATTTT	CASSLGADRVTDTQYF
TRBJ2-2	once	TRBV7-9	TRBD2	TGTGCCAGCAGCACCACTAGCGGGGTGACCGGGGAGCTGTTTTTT	CASSTTSGVTGELFF
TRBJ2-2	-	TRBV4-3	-	TGCGCCAGCAGCCAAGAGGGGGGAGGCGGGGAGCTGTTTTTT	CASSQEGGGGELFF
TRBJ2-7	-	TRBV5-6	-	TGTGCCAGCAGCGCGGACACAGGAAACCCCTACGAGCAGTACTTC	CASSADTGNPYEQYF
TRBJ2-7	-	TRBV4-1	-	TGCGCCAGCAGCCAATCAGGGGTTAGCTCCTACGAGCAGTACTTC	CASSQSGVSSYEQYF
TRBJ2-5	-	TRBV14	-	TGTGCCAGCAGCCTACCGGGCTTGAGGGCCCAAGAGACCCAGTACTTC	CASSLPGLRAQETQYF
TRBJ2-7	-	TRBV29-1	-	TGCAGCGTTGAGTCGGGGGACCGCTTGAAGCAGTACTTC	CSVESGDRLKQYF
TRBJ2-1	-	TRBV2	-	TGTGCCAGCAGCCCTAGCTCCTACAATGAGCAGTTCTTC	CASSPSSYNEQFF
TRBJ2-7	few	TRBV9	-	TGTGCCAGCAGCGCCCCGGGGTCCTTGGGGGAGCAGTACTTC	CASSAPGSLGEQYF
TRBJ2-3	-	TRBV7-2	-	TGTGCCAGCAGTGCCGTACTATCTAGCACAGATACGCAGTATTTT	CASSAVLSSTDTQYF
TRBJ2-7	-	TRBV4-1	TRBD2	TGCGCCAGCAGCCAAGCGGGAGGTCCCTACGAGCAGTACTTC	CASSQAGGPYEQYF
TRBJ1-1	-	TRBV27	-	TGTGCCAGCAGTTTCCAGGGTGGGACTGAAGCTTTCTTT	CASSFQGGTEAFF
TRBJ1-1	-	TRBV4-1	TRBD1	TGCGCCAGCAGCCCTAGATACAGGGGCATGAACACTGAAGCTTTCTTT	CASSPRYRGMNTEAFF
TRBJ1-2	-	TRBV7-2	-	TGTGCCAGCAGCTTAGCGCTACGGTCTGACTATGGCTACACCTTC	CASSLALRSDYGYTF
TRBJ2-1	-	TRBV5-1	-	TGCGCCAGCAGCTTGGACGGGTCCTACAATGAGCAGTTCTTC	CASSLDGSYNEQFF
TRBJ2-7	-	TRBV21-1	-	TGTGCCAGCAGCCCGCGGGACAGGGAGCGCGAGCAGTACTTC	CASSPRDREREQYF
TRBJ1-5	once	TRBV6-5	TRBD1	TGTGCCAGCAGTTACGAGACAGGGAGGCATCAGCCCCAGCATTTT	CASSYETGRHQPQHF
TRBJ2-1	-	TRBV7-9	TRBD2	TGTGCCAGCAGCCGAGGGCGGGGGGTTTCTGAGCAGTTCTTC	CASSRGRGVSEQFF
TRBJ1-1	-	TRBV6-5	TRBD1	TGTGCCAGCAGTTGGAGGGGGCTAGAAGCTTTCTTT	CASSWRGLEAFF
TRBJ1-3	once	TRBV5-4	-	TGTGCCAGCAGCTTCACAGCGGGGGGGTTTGGAAACACCATATATTTT	CASSFTAGGFGNTIYF
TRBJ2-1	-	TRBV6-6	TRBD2	TGTGCCAGCAGTTACTCTTTAGCGGGAGGAAATGAGCAGTTCTTC	CASSYSLAGGNEQFF
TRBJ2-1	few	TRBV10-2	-	TGCGCCAGCAGTTATGGCAGCAATGAGCAGTTCTTC	CASSYGSNEQFF
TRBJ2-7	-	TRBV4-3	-	TGCGCCAGCAGCCAAGATCCCCTAGCTTGGGAGCAGTACTTC	CASSQDPLAWEQYF
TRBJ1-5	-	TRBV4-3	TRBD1	TGCGCCAGCAGCCAAGATCTTGGGACAGGGGTCCCTAATAGCAATCAGCCCCAGCATTTT	CASSQDLGTGVPNSNQPQHF
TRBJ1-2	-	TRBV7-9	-	TGTGCCAGCAGCTTATTTACCCTAGAAGGAGGCTACACCTTC	CASSLFTLEGGYTF
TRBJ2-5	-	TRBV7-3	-	TGTGCCAGCAGCCGGGGAGTCGAGGAGACCCAGTACTTC	CASSRGVEETQYF
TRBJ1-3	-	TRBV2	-	TGTGCCAGCGCAGGGTCTGGAAACACCATATATTTT	CASAGSGNTIYF
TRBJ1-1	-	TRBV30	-	TGTGCCTGGAGTTGGGGGGTGAACACTGAAGCTTTCTTT	CAWSWGVNTEAFF
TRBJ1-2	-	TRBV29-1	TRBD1	TGCAGCGCTGGACAGGGTGGGGGCTACACCTTC	CSAGQGGGYTF
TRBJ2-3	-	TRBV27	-	TGTGCCAGCAGTTTGTCCAGGGTCCTGGGGACAGATACGCAGTATTTT	CASSLSRVLGTDTQYF
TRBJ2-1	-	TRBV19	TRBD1	TGTGCCAGTAGTATAGTGGGGACAGGGGTGAATGAGCAGTTCTTC	CASSIVGTGVNEQFF